A selection of T cell receptor beta chains follows, all from one sample in a study of blood T cell repertoires in COVID-19. Here immunoSEQ multiplex PCR was the method, and the copy in TCRdb shows in-frame clones only, minus some. The table includes hundreds of thousands of clones, about 90% detected once. The specimen was PBMCs or T cells enriched from blood (not recorded which). These TCRs come from a man aged 40-49 years in a cohort exposed to, infected with or recovered from COVID-19 (not recorded which). CDR3s include the opening cysteine and the closing phenylalanine or tryptophan. Fields, in order: clone size, D gene, J gene, V gene, CDR3 DNA, CDR3 protein. The D gene is left open where the match is weak. Clone sizes are given selectively: once, few, many, or a class where the clone is expanded.

clone_size: .
d_call: .
j_call: TRBJ2-5
v_call: TRBV7-9
cdr3_nt: TGTGCCAGCAGCTTAGCCGCGGGCCTCCAAGAGACCCAGTACTTC
cdr3_aa: CASSLAAGLQETQYF

clone_size: few
d_call: TRBD2
j_call: TRBJ2-7
v_call: TRBV4-2
cdr3_nt: TGTGCCAGCAGCCAAGAGGAGAGCGGGAGGAACGAGCAGTACTTC
cdr3_aa: CASSQEESGRNEQYF

clone_size: .
d_call: .
j_call: TRBJ1-6
v_call: TRBV11-2
cdr3_nt: TGTGCCAGCAGCACAGGGAATTCACCCCTCCACTTT
cdr3_aa: CASSTGNSPLHF

clone_size: .
d_call: TRBD1
j_call: TRBJ1-2
v_call: TRBV15
cdr3_nt: TGTGCCACCAGCAGAGATGGGACAGGGAGTAGAGGCTACACCTTC
cdr3_aa: CATSRDGTGSRGYTF

clone_size: .
d_call: TRBD2
j_call: TRBJ2-1
v_call: TRBV7-6
cdr3_nt: TGTGCCAGCAGCTCCGGACTAGCGGCTAACAATGAGCAGTTCTTC
cdr3_aa: CASSSGLAANNEQFF

clone_size: .
d_call: TRBD1
j_call: TRBJ1-1
v_call: TRBV14
cdr3_nt: TGTGCCAGCAGCCTAAACAGGGGAACTGAAGCTTTCTTT
cdr3_aa: CASSLNRGTEAFF

clone_size: few
d_call: .
j_call: TRBJ2-5
v_call: TRBV2
cdr3_nt: TGTGCCAGCAGCCAACAAGAGACCCAGTACTTC
cdr3_aa: CASSQQETQYF

clone_size: .
d_call: TRBD1
j_call: TRBJ2-2
v_call: TRBV5-1
cdr3_nt: TGCGCCAGCAGAGATCGGACAGGGTCGGCCACCGGGGAGCTGTTTTTT
cdr3_aa: CASRDRTGSATGELFF

clone_size: .
d_call: .
j_call: TRBJ2-1
v_call: TRBV6-5
cdr3_nt: TGTGCCAGCAGTTACTCAGGGGCTTACAATGAGCAGTTCTTC
cdr3_aa: CASSYSGAYNEQFF

clone_size: .
d_call: TRBD1
j_call: TRBJ1-2
v_call: TRBV18
cdr3_nt: TGTGCCAGCTCACCAAACGAAGGACAGGGTGATGGAGCTAACTATGGCTACACCTTC
cdr3_aa: CASSPNEGQGDGANYGYTF

clone_size: .
d_call: TRBD2
j_call: TRBJ2-7
v_call: TRBV7-2
cdr3_nt: TGTGCCAGCAGCTTAGGTAGCGGGAGGCTGTACGAGCAGTACTTC
cdr3_aa: CASSLGSGRLYEQYF

clone_size: once
d_call: .
j_call: TRBJ2-5
v_call: TRBV5-4
cdr3_nt: TGTGCCAGCAGCCCTCAGGGGTCAGAGACCCAGTACTTC
cdr3_aa: CASSPQGSETQYF

clone_size: .
d_call: TRBD1
j_call: TRBJ1-6
v_call: TRBV19
cdr3_nt: TGTGCCAGTAGTAGCTACAGGGGAAGCTCACCCCTCCACTTT
cdr3_aa: CASSSYRGSSPLHF

clone_size: few
d_call: .
j_call: TRBJ2-7
v_call: TRBV10-3
cdr3_nt: TGTGCCATCAGTGGGGGACTTCACGAGCAGTACTTC
cdr3_aa: CAISGGLHEQYF

clone_size: .
d_call: .
j_call: TRBJ2-6
v_call: TRBV5-4
cdr3_nt: TGTGCCAGCACCCCCAGTCGCTCTGGGGCCAACGTCCTGACTTTC
cdr3_aa: CASTPSRSGANVLTF

clone_size: once
d_call: TRBD2
j_call: TRBJ2-1
v_call: TRBV5-4
cdr3_nt: TGTGCCAGCAGCTTCCCTAGCGGGAGTTCCTACAATGAGCAGTTCTTC
cdr3_aa: CASSFPSGSSYNEQFF

clone_size: .
d_call: .
j_call: TRBJ2-7
v_call: TRBV27
cdr3_nt: TGTGCCAGCAGTTCCTTCCTACAGGGCAAGGGGTGGGAGCAGTACTTC
cdr3_aa: CASSSFLQGKGWEQYF

clone_size: .
d_call: .
j_call: TRBJ1-5
v_call: TRBV5-8
cdr3_nt: TGTGCCAGCACCACCTATAGCAATCAGCCCCAGCATTTT
cdr3_aa: CASTTYSNQPQHF

clone_size: .
d_call: .
j_call: TRBJ2-5
v_call: TRBV12-2
cdr3_nt: TGTGCAAGTCGCTTAGCGCAGGGGACCCAAGAGACCCAGTACTTC
cdr3_aa: CASRLAQGTQETQYF

clone_size: .
d_call: TRBD1
j_call: TRBJ1-2
v_call: TRBV27
cdr3_nt: TGTGCCAGCAGTTATCTCCCGGACAGGGACGATGGCTACACCTTC
cdr3_aa: CASSYLPDRDDGYTF

clone_size: .
d_call: .
j_call: TRBJ2-2
v_call: TRBV30
cdr3_nt: TGTGCCTGGAGTTCAGGACAGCGCACCGGGGAGCTGTTTTTT
cdr3_aa: CAWSSGQRTGELFF

clone_size: .
d_call: .
j_call: TRBJ1-5
v_call: TRBV19
cdr3_nt: TGTGCCAGTAGTATTTCCCGCCAGGTAGGCAATCAGCCCCAGCATTTT
cdr3_aa: CASSISRQVGNQPQHF

clone_size: .
d_call: TRBD2
j_call: TRBJ2-2
v_call: TRBV5-1
cdr3_nt: TGCGCCAGCAGCTCGGGAGGGCGAGGGGGAAGAGGTACCGGGGAGCTGTTTTTT
cdr3_aa: CASSSGGRGGRGTGELFF

clone_size: .
d_call: .
j_call: TRBJ1-1
v_call: TRBV7-9
cdr3_nt: TGTGCCAGCAGCCTTGTGAGTGAAGCTTTCTTT
cdr3_aa: CASSLVSEAFF

clone_size: once
d_call: .
j_call: TRBJ1-2
v_call: TRBV5-6
cdr3_nt: TGTGCCAGCAGGATCCTAGGGGCGCGGGGTGGCTACACCTTC
cdr3_aa: CASRILGARGGYTF

clone_size: .
d_call: .
j_call: TRBJ2-7
v_call: TRBV6-6
cdr3_nt: TGTGCCAGCAGTTACTCGCGGGGTACCTACGAGCAGTACTTC
cdr3_aa: CASSYSRGTYEQYF

clone_size: .
d_call: TRBD2
j_call: TRBJ2-1
v_call: TRBV10-3
cdr3_nt: TGTGCCATCAGTGAGGGGACTAGCGGCCAAAGTATTGCCTACAATGAGCAGTTCTTC
cdr3_aa: CAISEGTSGQSIAYNEQFF

clone_size: .
d_call: .
j_call: TRBJ1-2
v_call: TRBV5-1
cdr3_nt: TGCGCCAGCAGCTTGGCCGTTACAACTAACTATGGCTACACCTTC
cdr3_aa: CASSLAVTTNYGYTF

clone_size: .
d_call: TRBD2
j_call: TRBJ2-1
v_call: TRBV9
cdr3_nt: TGTGCCAGCACTCGGACTAGCGAAAATGAGCAGTTCTTC
cdr3_aa: CASTRTSENEQFF

clone_size: .
d_call: TRBD1
j_call: TRBJ1-2
v_call: TRBV25-1
cdr3_nt: TGTGCCAGCAGTGCCCAACAGGGGGCGCAAAGTAATGGCTACACCTTC
cdr3_aa: CASSAQQGAQSNGYTF

clone_size: .
d_call: .
j_call: TRBJ1-1
v_call: TRBV20-1
cdr3_nt: TGCAGTGCTAGAGGCGAAAAAGCTTTCTTT
cdr3_aa: CSARGEKAFF

clone_size: .
d_call: .
j_call: TRBJ1-4
v_call: TRBV3-1/TRBV3-2
cdr3_nt: TGTGCCAGCAGCCTACAGGCAACTAATGAAAAACTGTTTTTT
cdr3_aa: CASSLQATNEKLFF

clone_size: .
d_call: TRBD2
j_call: TRBJ2-7
v_call: TRBV5-4
cdr3_nt: TGTGCCAGCAGCTTCGGCGCGGGAGGGAGCTCCTACGAGCAGTACTTC
cdr3_aa: CASSFGAGGSSYEQYF

clone_size: .
d_call: TRBD2
j_call: TRBJ2-1
v_call: TRBV15
cdr3_nt: TGTGCCACCAGCAGAGGGCTAGCGGGAGTAAATGAGCAGTTCTTC
cdr3_aa: CATSRGLAGVNEQFF

clone_size: .
d_call: TRBD1
j_call: TRBJ2-4
v_call: TRBV19
cdr3_nt: TGTGCCAGTAGTATCTCCGGGACAGGGCCAAACATTCAGTACTTC
cdr3_aa: CASSISGTGPNIQYF

clone_size: .
d_call: .
j_call: TRBJ2-5
v_call: TRBV20-1
cdr3_nt: TGCAGTGCTAGTCGACTAGTTCAAGAGACCCAGTACTTC
cdr3_aa: CSASRLVQETQYF

clone_size: .
d_call: TRBD1
j_call: TRBJ2-7
v_call: TRBV25-1
cdr3_nt: TGTGCCAGCAGTCTGACAGGGGGAGCCTACGAGCAGTACTTC
cdr3_aa: CASSLTGGAYEQYF

clone_size: .
d_call: .
j_call: TRBJ2-3
v_call: TRBV11-2
cdr3_nt: TGTGCCAGCAGCTTAGATTGGCAAAGCACAGATACGCAGTATTTT
cdr3_aa: CASSLDWQSTDTQYF

clone_size: once
d_call: .
j_call: TRBJ1-1
v_call: TRBV5-1
cdr3_nt: TGCGCCAGCAGCTTGCGGGTCATGAACACTGAAGCTTTCTTT
cdr3_aa: CASSLRVMNTEAFF

clone_size: once
d_call: .
j_call: TRBJ2-3
v_call: TRBV4-1
cdr3_nt: TGCGCCAGCAGCCTGCGACAGGCCCCCACCACAGATACGCAGTATTTT
cdr3_aa: CASSLRQAPTTDTQYF

clone_size: .
d_call: .
j_call: TRBJ2-2
v_call: TRBV4-1
cdr3_nt: TGCGCCAGCAGCGGGTCATTCGGCGGTGCGAACACCGGGGAGCTGTTTTTT
cdr3_aa: CASSGSFGGANTGELFF

clone_size: few
d_call: TRBD1
j_call: TRBJ1-2
v_call: TRBV10-3
cdr3_nt: TGTGCCATCTCGCGGGACAGGCAAAATCCCCCCTATGGCTACACCTTC
cdr3_aa: CAISRDRQNPPYGYTF

clone_size: .
d_call: TRBD1
j_call: TRBJ1-5
v_call: TRBV28
cdr3_nt: TGTGCCAGCAGTGGACAGGGAATGGGCAATCAGCCCCAGCATTTT
cdr3_aa: CASSGQGMGNQPQHF

clone_size: .
d_call: TRBD2
j_call: TRBJ2-2
v_call: TRBV10-1
cdr3_nt: TGCGCCAGCAGTGAGTCGGGAGCGGGAGGTCACACCGGGGAGCTGTTTTTT
cdr3_aa: CASSESGAGGHTGELFF

clone_size: .
d_call: TRBD1
j_call: TRBJ1-5
v_call: TRBV6-2/TRBV6-3
cdr3_nt: TGTGCCAGCAGTTATCGAGGGACAGGGAATCAGCCCCAGCATTTT
cdr3_aa: CASSYRGTGNQPQHF